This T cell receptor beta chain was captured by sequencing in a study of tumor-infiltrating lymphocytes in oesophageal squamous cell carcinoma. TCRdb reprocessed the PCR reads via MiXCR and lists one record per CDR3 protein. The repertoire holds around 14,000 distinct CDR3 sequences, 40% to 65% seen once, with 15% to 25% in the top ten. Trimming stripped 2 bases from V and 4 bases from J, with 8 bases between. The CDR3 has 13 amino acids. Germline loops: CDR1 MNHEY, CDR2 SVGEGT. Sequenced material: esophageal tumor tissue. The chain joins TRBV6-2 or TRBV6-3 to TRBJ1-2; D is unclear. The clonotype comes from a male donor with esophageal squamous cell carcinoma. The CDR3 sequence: CASSYAVSYGYTF. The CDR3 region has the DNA TGTGCCAGCAGTTACGCAGTTTCCTATGGCTACACCTTC.